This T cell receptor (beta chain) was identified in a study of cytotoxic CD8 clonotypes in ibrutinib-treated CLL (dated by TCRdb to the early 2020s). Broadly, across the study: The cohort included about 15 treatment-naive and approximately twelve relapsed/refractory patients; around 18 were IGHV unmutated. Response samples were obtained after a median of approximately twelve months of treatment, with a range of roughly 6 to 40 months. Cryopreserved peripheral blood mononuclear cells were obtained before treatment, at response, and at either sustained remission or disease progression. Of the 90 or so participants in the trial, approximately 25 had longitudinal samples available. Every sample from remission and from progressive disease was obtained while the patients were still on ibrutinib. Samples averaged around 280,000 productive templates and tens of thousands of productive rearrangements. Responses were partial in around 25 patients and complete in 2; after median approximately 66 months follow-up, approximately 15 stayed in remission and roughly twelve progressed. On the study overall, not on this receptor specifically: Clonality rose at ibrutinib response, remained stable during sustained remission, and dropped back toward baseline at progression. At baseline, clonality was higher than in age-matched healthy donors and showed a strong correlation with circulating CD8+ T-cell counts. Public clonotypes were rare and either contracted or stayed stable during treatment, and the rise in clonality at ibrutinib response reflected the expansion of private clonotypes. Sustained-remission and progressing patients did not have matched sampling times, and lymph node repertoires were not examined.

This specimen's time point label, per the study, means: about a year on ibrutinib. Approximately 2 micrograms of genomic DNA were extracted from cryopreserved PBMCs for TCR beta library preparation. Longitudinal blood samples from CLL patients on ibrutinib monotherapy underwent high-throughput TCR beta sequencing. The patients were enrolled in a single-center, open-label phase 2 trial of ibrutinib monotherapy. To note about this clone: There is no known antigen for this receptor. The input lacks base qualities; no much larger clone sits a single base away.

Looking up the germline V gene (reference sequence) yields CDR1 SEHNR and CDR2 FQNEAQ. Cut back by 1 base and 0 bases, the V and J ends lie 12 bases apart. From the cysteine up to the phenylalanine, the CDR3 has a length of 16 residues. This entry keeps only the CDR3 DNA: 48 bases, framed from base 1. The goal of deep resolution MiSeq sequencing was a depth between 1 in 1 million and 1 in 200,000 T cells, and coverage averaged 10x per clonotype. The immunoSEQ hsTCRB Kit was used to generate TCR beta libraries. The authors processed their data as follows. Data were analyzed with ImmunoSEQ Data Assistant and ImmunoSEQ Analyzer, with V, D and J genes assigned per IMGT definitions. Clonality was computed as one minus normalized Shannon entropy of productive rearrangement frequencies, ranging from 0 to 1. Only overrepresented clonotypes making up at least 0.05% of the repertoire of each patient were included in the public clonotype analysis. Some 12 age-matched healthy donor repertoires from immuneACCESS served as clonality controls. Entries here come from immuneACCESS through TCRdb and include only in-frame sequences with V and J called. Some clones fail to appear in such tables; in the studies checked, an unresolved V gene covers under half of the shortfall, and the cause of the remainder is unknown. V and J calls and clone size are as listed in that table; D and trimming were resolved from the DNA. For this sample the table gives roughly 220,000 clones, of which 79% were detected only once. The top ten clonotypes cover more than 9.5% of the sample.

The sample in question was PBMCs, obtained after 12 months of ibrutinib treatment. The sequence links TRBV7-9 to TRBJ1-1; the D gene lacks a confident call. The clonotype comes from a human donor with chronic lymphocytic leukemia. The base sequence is TGTGCCAGCAGCTTAGGTGGTTGGGTCATGAACACTGAAGCTTTCTTT. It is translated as CASSLGGWVMNTEAFF.